Below are 3 T cell receptor beta chains sequenced from a single sample in a study of shared clonotypes between healthy human individuals. The table came from immunoSEQ multiplex PCR; TCRdb's copy has only in-frame clones and leaves some out. The data show a few hundred thousand clones, with around 78% seen just once and more than 10% held by the top ten. Material: PBMCs. The receptors come from a woman in her thirties or forties in good health. Some clones in this sample may be carry-over from other donors' samples.

This clone is a singleton in its sample. One base away lies a much larger clone, so this may be a sequencing read error. The chain is built from TRBV9 and TRBJ2-7, with 12 nucleotides matching TRBD2. This CDR3 spans 15 amino acids. Trimming cost V 4 bases and J 2 bases; bases outside gene matches: 4. Germline CDR1 reads SGDLS; CDR2 reads YYNGEE. In DNA form, the CDR3 reads TGTGCCAGCAGCCCCCGGACTAGCGGGGCCTACGAGCAGTACTTC. This translates into CASSPRTSGAYEQYF. Filled out from reference TRBV9 and TRBJ2-7, the complete variable domain reads DSGVTQTPKHLITATGQRVTLRCSPRSGDLSVYWYQQSLDQGLQFLIQYYNGEERAKGNILERFSAQQFPDLHSELNLSSLELGDSALYFCASSPRTSGAYEQYFGPGTRLTVT.

Only a few counts were recorded for this clone. The CDR3 DNA is TGCAGCGTTACGACCGGCGGAACGGACACTGAAGCTTTCTTT. Translating gives CSVTTGGTDTEAFF. This sequence joins TRBV29-1 and TRBJ1-1; D remains ambiguous. CDR1 and CDR2 (germline): SQVTM, ANQGSEA. The V end lost 5 bases, the J end lost 3 bases, and 16 bases lay between the germline ends. This CDR3 is 14 amino acids long.

With regard to this clone: Since a much larger clone is just one base distant, this may be a read error. The J gene is TRBJ2-5, the V gene TRBV7-3; 9 bases fit TRBD1. Germline-derived CDR1 and CDR2 are SGHTA and FQGTGA. There are 14 residues in the CDR3. V lost 5 bases, J lost 9 bases, and 10 bases stayed unmatched. CDR3 residues: CASSRTGGWESQYF. The CDR3 region has the DNA TGTGCCAGCAGCCGAACAGGGGGCTGGGAGTCCCAGTACTTC.